These 30 T cell receptor beta chains came from one sample sequenced in a study of blood T cell repertoires in COVID-19. Produced via immunoSEQ multiplex PCR; TCRdb's table is partial and in-frame only. This sample has fewer than 250,000 clones, with about 80% found just once. Sequenced sample: peripheral blood. These TCRs come from a woman between 45 and 65 years old with acute or convalescent COVID-19.

The chain combines TRBV30 with TRBJ1-2; no reliable D call. From germline, CDR1 is GTSNPN and CDR2 SVGIG (reference sequence). Deletions cut 5 bases from V and 2 bases from J, with 9 bases between. The CDR3 totals 12 residues. The CDR3 nucleotides are TGTGCCTGGGCGTTGGGCAACTATGGCTACACCTTC. It encodes CAWALGNYGYTF.

The chain recombines TRBV2 with TRBJ2-5, with 9 bases fitting TRBD2. The CDR3 consists of 15 residues. Unmatched junction bases numbered 4, after V lost 3 bases and J lost 2 bases. CDR1 SNHLY and CDR2 FYNNEI come from the germline V gene. In DNA, the CDR3 is TGTGCCAGCAGTGACGGCGGGGGGGGGCAAGAGACCCAGTACTTC. Translated: CASSDGGGGQETQYF.

V gene TRBV10-3 combines with J gene TRBJ2-7; the match to TRBD1 covers 10 bases. Germline V gene data show CDR1 as ENHRY and CDR2 as SYGVKD. After removal of 4 bases from V and 2 bases from J, the junction contained 5 bases not matched to a gene. The CDR3 consists of 15 residues. Here the CDR3 reads CAISAPGQGTYEQYF. DNA of the CDR3: TGTGCCATCAGTGCTCCGGGACAGGGGACCTACGAGCAGTACTTC.

The gene calls are TRBV12-2 and TRBJ1-5. TRBV12-2 is shown as a pseudogene. CDR3 length: 12 amino acids. CDR3 protein: CASRLLPEAQHF. The CDR3 coding sequence is TGTGCAAGTCGCTTGCTTCCTGAGGCCCAGCATTTT.

The chain is built from TRBV4-2 and TRBJ1-4; D unclear. The germline gives CDR1 LGHNA, CDR2 YNFKEQ. Trimming took 0 bases from V and 3 from J, leaving 8 bases between them. The CDR3 length is 15 residues. CDR3 sequence reads: CASSQDFRANEKLFF. For the CDR3, the DNA is TGTGCCAGCAGCCAAGATTTTCGGGCTAATGAAAAACTGTTTTTT.

The genes are TRBV24-1 and TRBJ2-7; D is unclear. Trimming cost V 4 bases and J 2 bases, with 11 bases left between them. This CDR3 is 14 amino acids long. Germline CDR1 is KGHDR and CDR2 is SFDVKD. The CDR3 reads CATSDRTSTYEQYF. In nucleotides, the CDR3 is TGTGCCACCAGTGACCGCACCTCTACCTACGAGCAGTACTTC.

V gene TRBV6-1 combines with J gene TRBJ1-5; TRBD1 agrees at 8 bases. There are 15 residues in the CDR3. V dropped 6 bases and J dropped 0; count of bases not matched to a gene: 4. CDR1 and CDR2 (germline): MNHNS, SASEGT. The CDR3 region has the DNA TGTGCCAGCAGCTCGACAGGGGTTAGCAATCAGCCCCAGCATTTT. Translation: CASSSTGVSNQPQHF.

V and J are TRBV30 and TRBJ1-2; 8 bases are shared with TRBD1. Germline V gene sequence: CDR1 GTSNPN, CDR2 SVGIG (reference sequence). The V gene end was trimmed by 5 bases and the J gene end by 3 bases; junction bases not matched to a gene: 2. This CDR3 contains 12 residues. The CDR3 DNA is TGTGCCTGGTACAGGGGGTACTATGGCTACACCTTC. Translated: CAWYRGYYGYTF. The full variable domain, with the rest looked up from reference TRBV30 and TRBJ1-2, is SQTIHQWPATLVQPVGSPLSLECTVEGTSNPNLYWYRQAAGRGLQLLFYSVGIGQISSEVPQNLSASRPQDRQFILSSKKLLLSDSGFYLCAWYRGYYGYTFGSGTRLTVV.

J is TRBJ2-1 and V is TRBV15, with D uncertain. Germline V gene lookup returns CDR1 LNHNV and CDR2 YYDKDF (reference sequence). Trimming shortened V by 0 bases and J by 15 bases, and 12 bases separated the two germline ends. This CDR3 contains 12 residues. The CDR3 nucleotides are TGTGCCACCAGCAGAGATCAAATCGTTAGGTTCTTC. Translation gives CATSRDQIVRFF.

The chain carries TRBV21-1 and TRBJ2-5; the DNA was not used to check the table's D call, TRBD1. TRBV21-1 is deemed a pseudogene. The CDR3 sequence is 13 residues long. The CDR3 region has the DNA TGTGCCAGCATTTTCCAGGCCGACGAGACCCAGTACTTC. Encoded protein: CASIFQADETQYF.

V is TRBV3-1 (or the pseudogene TRBV3-2) and J is TRBJ1-3, with D unclear. V lost 0 bases and J 4 bases, leaving 7 bases between the germline ends. Per the germline V gene, CDR1 is LGHDT and CDR2 is YNNKEL (reference sequence). The CDR3 extends over 14 amino acids. The chain's CDR3 is CASSQDHGGNTIYF. In nucleotides, the CDR3 is TGTGCCAGCAGCCAAGACCACGGGGGAAACACCATATATTTT.

This clone was picked up one time. The V and J genes are TRBV6-6 and TRBJ1-1, with a weak D call TRBD1 (6 bases). CDR1 is MNHNY and CDR2 is SVGAGI in the germline V gene (reference sequence). The CDR3 length is 15 residues. Trimming left V 5 bases short and J 1 base short, with 14 bases between. The CDR3 loop is CASSNERGANTEAFF. CDR3 sequence (DNA): TGTGCCAGCAGTAACGAACGGGGGGCGAACACTGAAGCTTTCTTT.

The V and J genes are TRBV28 and TRBJ1-2, with D possibly matching TRBD1 (6 bases). V was pared by 3 bases and J by 0 bases, with 8 bases between. This CDR3 contains 14 residues. Germline V gene data show CDR1 as MDHEN and CDR2 as SYDVKM. For the CDR3, the DNA is TGTGCCAGCAGTTTGGCAGGGGCTAACTATGGCTACACCTTC. It translates to CASSLAGANYGYTF.

The CDR3 nucleotides read TGTGCCAGCAGTGATACGACAGGATGGGAGCAGTACTTC. Translation gives CASSDTTGWEQYF. The chain recombines TRBV12-3 or TRBV12-4 with TRBJ2-7; D possibly corresponds to TRBD1 (6 bases). The CDR3 is made up of 13 amino acids. Trimming cost V 5 bases and J 7 bases, with 15 bases left between them.

The V gene is TRBV2, the J gene TRBJ2-1; 8 bases match TRBD2. Trimming removed 1 base from V and 6 bases from J; junction bases left unmatched: 5. Germline CDR1 and CDR2: SNHLY and FYNNEI. The CDR3 runs to 15 residues. The DNA of the CDR3 is TGTGCCAGCAGTGAAGGGGGACTAGTGTTCAATGAGCAGTTCTTC. This encodes CASSEGGLVFNEQFF.

The CDR3 bases are TGTGCCAGCAGCGTTGAGAGCTCTGGAAACACCATATATTTT. Amino acids: CASSVESSGNTIYF. The chain joins TRBV9 to TRBJ1-3; D not certain. The CDR3 is 14 residues long. Germline CDR1 and CDR2: SGDLS and YYNGEE. The V end lost 2 bases, the J end lost 0 bases, and 6 bases lay between the germline ends.

This clone was counted only a few times. The rearrangement links TRBV5-4 to TRBJ1-1, with D possibly TRBD1 on 6 matching bases. The CDR3 contains 13 residues. The germline CDR1 and CDR2 sequences are SGHNT and YYREEE (reference sequence). V lost 5 bases and J 4 bases, leaving 12 bases between the germline ends. CDR3 coding DNA: TGTGCCAGCAGTACTCAGGACAGCACTGAAGCTTTCTTT. Translating it yields CASSTQDSTEAFF.

The chain couples TRBV19 to TRBJ1-3; 9 nucleotides align to TRBD1. Trimming at V came to 2 bases and at J to 3 bases, leaving 2 bases not matched to a gene. There are 15 residues in the CDR3. Germline V gene data show CDR1 as LNHDA and CDR2 as SQIVND (reference sequence). CDR3 sequence: CASSITGGFGNTIYF. The CDR3 DNA reads TGTGCCAGTAGTATAACAGGGGGCTTTGGAAACACCATATATTTT.

The V gene is TRBV4-1, the J gene TRBJ2-2; D may be TRBD2 (5 bases). The germline CDR1 and CDR2 sequences are MGHRA and YSYEKL. The CDR3 contains 14 residues. Trimming removed 5 bases at V and 8 bases at J, with 15 bases between. In nucleotides, the CDR3 is TGCGCCAGCAGCTCTTGGACTTCCCCGGGGGAGCTGTTTTTT. This gives the protein CASSSWTSPGELFF.

The chain has TRBV18 and TRBJ2-2; 8 bases agree with TRBD1. V shed 3 bases and J 3 bases; nucleotides not matched to a gene: 6. CDR3 length: 16 residues. Looked up from germline, CDR1 is KGHSH and CDR2 is LQKENI. The CDR3 spells CASSPMGQADTGELFF. The CDR3 DNA reads TGTGCCAGCTCACCTATGGGACAGGCTGACACCGGGGAGCTGTTTTTT.

This rearrangement joins TRBV19 to TRBJ1-1; 8 bases agree with TRBD1. CDR1 and CDR2 (germline): LNHDA, SQIVND (reference sequence). This CDR3 has 14 residues. Trimming at V came to 10 bases and at J to 4 bases, leaving 11 bases not matched to a gene. DNA for the CDR3: TGTGCCACCTACGACAGGGGCCGGGCCACTGAAGCTTTCTTT. It is translated as CATYDRGRATEAFF.

This chain links TRBV4-1 with TRBJ2-2, with 7 bases lining up with TRBD2. Unmatched junction bases numbered 6, after V lost 4 bases and J lost 1 base. CDR3 size: 16 residues. The germline gives CDR1 MGHRA, CDR2 YSYEKL. In nucleotides, the CDR3 is TGCGCCAGCAGCCCCGGGAGGTGGGGGAACACCGGGGAGCTGTTTTTT. It translates to CASSPGRWGNTGELFF.

The rearrangement joins TRBV6-5 to TRBJ1-6; possible D gene TRBD1, 6 bases. Germline V gene sequence: CDR1 MNHEY, CDR2 SVGAGI. The V gene lost 2 bases and the J gene lost 4 bases, with 12 bases spanning the gap. This CDR3 comprises 16 residues. The CDR3: CASSYDQGTYNSPLHF. The CDR3 DNA is TGTGCCAGCAGTTACGACCAGGGGACGTATAATTCACCCCTCCACTTT.

The J gene is TRBJ1-5, the V gene TRBV19; perhaps TRBD1 as D (5 bases). CDR1 LNHDA and CDR2 SQIVND come from the germline V gene (reference sequence). This CDR3 comprises 13 residues. V lost 3 bases and J 4 bases, leaving 7 bases between the germline ends. The CDR3 loop reads CASSIRQNQPQHF. The CDR3 DNA reads TGTGCCAGTAGTATCAGACAGAATCAGCCCCAGCATTTT. Based on the CDR3 plus reference TRBV19 and TRBJ1-5, the full variable domain is DGGITQSPKYLFRKEGQNVTLSCEQNLNHDAMYWYRQDPGQGLRLIYYSQIVNDFQKGDIAEGYSVSREKKESFPLTVTSAQKNPTAFYLCASSIRQNQPQHFGDGTRLSIL.

The chain joins TRBV3-1 (or the pseudogene TRBV3-2) to TRBJ1-6, with 7 bases aligning to TRBD1. CDR3 length: 16 residues. V lost 4 bases to trimming and J lost 7 bases; unmatched junction nucleotides: 10. From germline, CDR1 is LGHDT and CDR2 YNNKEL (reference sequence). The CDR3 region is CASSRDTGVGNSPLHF. The CDR3 bases are TGTGCCAGCAGCCGCGACACAGGGGTTGGGAATTCACCCCTCCACTTT.

The sample holds a few counts of this clone. This chain links TRBV6-2 or TRBV6-3 with TRBJ1-1; 8 bases are a match to TRBD1. Germline CDR1 is MNHEY and CDR2 is SVGEGT. The V segment lost 4 bases and the J segment 11 bases; nucleotides outside the gene matches: 6. There are 12 residues in the CDR3. CDR3 region: CASSFRTGLAFF. The CDR3 nucleotides are TGTGCCAGCAGTTTCCGGACAGGGCTGGCTTTCTTT.

This chain connects TRBV23-1 to TRBJ2-7; 7 bases fit TRBD2. Being an ORF, TRBV23-1 has a function that is uncertain. The CDR3 covers 13 residues. V trimming: 3 bases; J trimming: 4 bases; junction bases outside the gene matches: 3. This CDR3 is CASSQRERYEQYF. Here the CDR3 DNA reads TGCGCCAGCAGTCAGCGGGAGCGGTACGAGCAGTACTTC.

The rearrangement links TRBV13 to TRBJ2-4; TRBD1 aligns across 7 bases. Unmatched junction bases numbered 5, after V lost 3 bases and J lost 3 bases. Looked up from germline, CDR1 is PRHDT and CDR2 is FYEKMQ (reference sequence). The CDR3 runs 15 residues. CDR3 DNA: TGTGCCAGCAGCTTGACAGGGAATGTCAAAAACATTCAGTACTTC. Protein: CASSLTGNVKNIQYF.

This sequence joins TRBV27 and TRBJ1-5; D uncertain. This CDR3 has 15 amino acids. Trimming shortened V by 3 bases and J by 5 bases, and 14 bases separated the two germline ends. From germline, CDR1 is MNHEY and CDR2 SMNVEV (reference sequence). The CDR3 DNA is TGTGCCAGCAGTTTCGGCGCGCACGGGGATCAGCCCCAGCATTTT. This sequence encodes CASSFGAHGDQPQHF.

This chain links TRBV3-1 (or the pseudogene TRBV3-2) with TRBJ2-1; perhaps TRBD1 as D (5 bases). The ends were cut back, 2 bases at V and 9 bases at J, with 11 bases in the middle. The CDR3 is made up of 13 amino acids. Germline V gene data show CDR1 as LGHDT and CDR2 as YNNKEL (reference sequence). For the CDR3, the DNA is TGTGCCAGCAGCCAAATGGGTGGGGCTGAGCAGTTCTTC. It specifies CASSQMGGAEQFF.